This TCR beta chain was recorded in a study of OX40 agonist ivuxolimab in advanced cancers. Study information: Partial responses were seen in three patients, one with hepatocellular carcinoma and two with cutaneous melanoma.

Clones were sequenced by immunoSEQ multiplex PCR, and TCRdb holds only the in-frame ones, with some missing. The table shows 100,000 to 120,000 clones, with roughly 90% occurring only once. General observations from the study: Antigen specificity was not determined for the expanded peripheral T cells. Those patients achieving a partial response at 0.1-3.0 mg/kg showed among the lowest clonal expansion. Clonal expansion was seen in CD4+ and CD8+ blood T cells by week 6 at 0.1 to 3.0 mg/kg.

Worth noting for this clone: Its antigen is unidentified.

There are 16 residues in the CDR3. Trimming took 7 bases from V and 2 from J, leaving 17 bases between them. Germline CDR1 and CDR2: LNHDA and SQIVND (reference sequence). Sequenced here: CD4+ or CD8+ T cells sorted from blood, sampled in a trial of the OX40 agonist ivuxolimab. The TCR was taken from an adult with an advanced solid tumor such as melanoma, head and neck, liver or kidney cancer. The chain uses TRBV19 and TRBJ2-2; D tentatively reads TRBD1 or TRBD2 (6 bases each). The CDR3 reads CASKSRQEGNTGELFF. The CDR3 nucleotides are TGTGCCAGTAAGTCGAGACAGGAGGGCAACACCGGGGAGCTGTTTTTT.